Here is one TCR beta chain with its context. Repertoires were generated with immunoSEQ multiplex PCR, while TCRdb's copy carries only in-frame clones and drops some. Of some 60,000 clones listed, 80% to 85% were seen once; the top ten hold 9.6%. These data originate in a study of blood T cell repertoires in COVID-19. CDR1 and CDR2 (germline): LGHNT, FRNRAP. The CDR3 totals 13 residues. The V and J ends lost 7 bases and 6 bases, in that order; junction bases with no gene match: 8. The rearrangement links TRBV12-5 to TRBJ1-1, with TRBD1 matching 7 bases. This TCR was recovered from an elderly man with COVID-19, enrolled during active disease. The sample comprised peripheral blood. CDR3 DNA sequence: TGTGCTAGTGTTAACGACAGGGCCTCTGAAGCTTTCTTT. It specifies CASVNDRASEAFF.